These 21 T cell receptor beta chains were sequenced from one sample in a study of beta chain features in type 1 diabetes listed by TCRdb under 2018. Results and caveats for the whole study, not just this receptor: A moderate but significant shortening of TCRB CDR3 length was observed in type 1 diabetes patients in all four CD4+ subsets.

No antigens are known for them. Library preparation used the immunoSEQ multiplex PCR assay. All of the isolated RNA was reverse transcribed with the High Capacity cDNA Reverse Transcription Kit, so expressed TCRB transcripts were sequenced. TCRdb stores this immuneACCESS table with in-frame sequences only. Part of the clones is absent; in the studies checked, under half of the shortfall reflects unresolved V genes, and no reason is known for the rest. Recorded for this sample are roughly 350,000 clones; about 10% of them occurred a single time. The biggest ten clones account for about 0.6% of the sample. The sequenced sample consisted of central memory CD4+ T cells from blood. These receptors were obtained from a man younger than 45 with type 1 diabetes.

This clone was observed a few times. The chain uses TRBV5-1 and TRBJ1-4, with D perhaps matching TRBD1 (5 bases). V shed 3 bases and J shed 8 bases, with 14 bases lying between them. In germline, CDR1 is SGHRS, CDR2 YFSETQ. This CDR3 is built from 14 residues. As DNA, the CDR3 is TGCGCCAGCAGCTCGGACATAGAGGCCGAAAAACTGTTTTTT. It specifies CASSSDIEAEKLFF. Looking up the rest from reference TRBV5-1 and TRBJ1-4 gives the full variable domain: KAGVTQTPRYLIKTRGQQVTLSCSPISGHRSVSWYQQTPGQGLQFLFEYFSETQRNKGNFPGRFSGRQFSNSRSEMNVSTLELGDSALYLCASSSDIEAEKLFFGSGTQLSVL.

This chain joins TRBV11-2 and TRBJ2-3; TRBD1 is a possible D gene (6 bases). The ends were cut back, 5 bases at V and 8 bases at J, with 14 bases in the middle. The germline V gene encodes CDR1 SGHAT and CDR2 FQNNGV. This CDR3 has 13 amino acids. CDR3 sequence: CASSQDRLGTQYF. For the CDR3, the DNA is TGTGCCAGCAGCCAAGACAGGCTTGGTACGCAGTATTTT.

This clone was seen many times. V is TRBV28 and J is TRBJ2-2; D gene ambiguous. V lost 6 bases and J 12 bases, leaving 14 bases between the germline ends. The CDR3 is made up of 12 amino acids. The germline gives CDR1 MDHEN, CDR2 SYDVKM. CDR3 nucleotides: TGTGCCAGCAGACCTGACCCTCGAAAGCTGTTTTTT. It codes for CASRPDPRKLFF. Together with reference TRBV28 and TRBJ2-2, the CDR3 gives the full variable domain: DVKVTQSSRYLVKRTGEKVFLECVQDMDHENMFWYRQDPGLGLRLIYFSYDVKMKEKGDIPEGYSVSREKKERFSLILESASTNQTSMYLCASRPDPRKLFFGEGSRLTVL.

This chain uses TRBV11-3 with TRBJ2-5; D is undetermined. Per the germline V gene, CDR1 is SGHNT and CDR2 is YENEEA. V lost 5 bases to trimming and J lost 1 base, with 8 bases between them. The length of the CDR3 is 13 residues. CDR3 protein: CASSVSIQETQYF. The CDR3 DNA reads TGTGCCAGCAGCGTCAGCATCCAAGAGACCCAGTACTTC.

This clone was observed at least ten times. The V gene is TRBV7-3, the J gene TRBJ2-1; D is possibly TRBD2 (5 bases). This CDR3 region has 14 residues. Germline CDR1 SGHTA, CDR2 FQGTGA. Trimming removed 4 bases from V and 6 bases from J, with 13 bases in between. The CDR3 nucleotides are TGTGCCAGCAGCTCCCCGGACTCGTCCAATGAGCAGTTCTTC. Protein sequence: CASSSPDSSNEQFF. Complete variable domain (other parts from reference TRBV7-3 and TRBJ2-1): GAGVSQTPSNKVTEKGKYVELRCDPISGHTALYWYRQSLGQGPEFLIYFQGTGAADDSGLPNDRFFAVRPEGSVSTLKIQRTERGDSAVYLCASSSPDSSNEQFFGPGTRLTVL.

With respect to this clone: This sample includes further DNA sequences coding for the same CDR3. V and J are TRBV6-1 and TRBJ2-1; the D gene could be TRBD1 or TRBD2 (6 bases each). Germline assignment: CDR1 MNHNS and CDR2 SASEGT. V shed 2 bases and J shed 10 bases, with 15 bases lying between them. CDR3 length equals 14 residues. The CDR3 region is CASSEYREDGEQFF. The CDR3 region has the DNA TGTGCCAGCAGTGAATACAGGGAGGATGGGGAGCAGTTCTTC.

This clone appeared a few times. The CDR3 coding sequence is TGTGCCAGTAGTACCGGGACGGCTAGCCAAGAGACCCAGTACTTC. Amino acid sequence: CASSTGTASQETQYF. The chain is built from TRBV19 and TRBJ2-5, with D possibly being TRBD1 or TRBD2 (5 bases each). The CDR3 runs to 15 residues. The germline V and J ends were trimmed by 4 bases and 1 base, with 13 bases remaining between them. Looked up from germline, CDR1 is LNHDA and CDR2 is SQIVND (reference sequence).

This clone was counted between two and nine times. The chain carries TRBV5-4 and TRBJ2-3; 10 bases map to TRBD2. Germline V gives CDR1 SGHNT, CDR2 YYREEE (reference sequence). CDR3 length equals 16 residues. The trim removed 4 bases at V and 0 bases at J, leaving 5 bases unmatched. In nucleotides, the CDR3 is TGTGCCAGCAGCCTTCGACTAGCGGGCAGCACAGATACGCAGTATTTT. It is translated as CASSLRLAGSTDTQYF.

The CDR3 reads CASSLKSGLAGDEQYF. CDR3 sequence (DNA): TGTGCCAGCAGCTTAAAGTCGGGACTAGCGGGAGACGAGCAGTACTTC. The chain has TRBV7-2 and TRBJ2-7, with 14 bases fitting TRBD2. The germline V gene has CDR1 SGHTA and CDR2 FQGNSA. This CDR3 region has 16 residues. Trimming cost V 2 bases and J 5 bases; bases outside gene matches: 5.

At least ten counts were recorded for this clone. CDR3 coding DNA: TGTGCCAGCAGTTACCTTTACGAGCAGTACTTC. Translation gives CASSYLYEQYF. The chain recombines TRBV6-5 with TRBJ2-7; D gene ambiguous. Germline V gene sequence: CDR1 MNHEY, CDR2 SVGAGI. There are 11 residues in the CDR3. V lost 2 bases and J 4 bases, leaving 3 bases between the germline ends.

CDR3 sequence: CAWSFRDRGDNSPLHF. CDR3 nucleotide sequence: TGTGCCTGGAGCTTTAGGGACAGGGGAGATAATTCACCCCTCCACTTT. V usage is TRBV30 and J usage is TRBJ1-6, with 10 bases lining up with TRBD1. Germline lookup yields CDR1 GTSNPN and CDR2 SVGIG (reference sequence). Trimming cost V 3 bases and J 5 bases; bases outside gene matches: 7. The CDR3 has 16 amino acids.

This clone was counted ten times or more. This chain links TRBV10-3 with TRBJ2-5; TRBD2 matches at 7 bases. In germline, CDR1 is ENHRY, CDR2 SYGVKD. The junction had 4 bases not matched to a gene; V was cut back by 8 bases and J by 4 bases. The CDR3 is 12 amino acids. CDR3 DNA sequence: TGTGCCATCGCGGGAGAGGGAGAGACCCAGTACTTC. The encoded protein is CAIAGEGETQYF.

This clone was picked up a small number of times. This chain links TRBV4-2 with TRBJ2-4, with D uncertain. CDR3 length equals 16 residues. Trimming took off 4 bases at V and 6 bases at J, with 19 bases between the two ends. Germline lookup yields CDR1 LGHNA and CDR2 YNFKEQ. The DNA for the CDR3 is TGTGCCAGCAGCCCGAAGGCGGTAAGCTACGGAAACATTCAGTACTTC. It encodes CASSPKAVSYGNIQYF.

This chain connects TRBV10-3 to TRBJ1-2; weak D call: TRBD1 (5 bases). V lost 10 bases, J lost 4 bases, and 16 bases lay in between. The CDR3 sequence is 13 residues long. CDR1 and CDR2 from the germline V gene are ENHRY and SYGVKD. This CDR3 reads CASTTTVAYGYTF. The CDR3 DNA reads TGTGCCAGCACCACGACAGTCGCCTATGGCTACACCTTC.

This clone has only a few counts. CDR3 region: CASTERMNTGELFF. As DNA, the CDR3 is TGTGCCAGTACCGAGCGGATGAACACCGGGGAGCTGTTTTTT. The rearrangement uses TRBV19 and TRBJ2-2; the D gene is possibly TRBD2 (5 bases). The germline gives CDR1 LNHDA, CDR2 SQIVND (reference sequence). Between the trimmed V and J ends, which lost 7 bases and 1 base, there was a span of 10 bases. CDR3 size: 14 residues.

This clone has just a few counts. This CDR3 reads CASSSPREGGLFF. The CDR3, as DNA: TGTGCCAGCAGCTCCCCCCGGGAGGGAGGACTGTTTTTT. The genes are TRBV7-6 and TRBJ1-4; D gene unclear. This CDR3 has 13 residues. From germline, CDR1 is SGHVS and CDR2 FNYEAQ. The V end was cut by 4 bases, the J end by 13 bases, with 16 bases between.

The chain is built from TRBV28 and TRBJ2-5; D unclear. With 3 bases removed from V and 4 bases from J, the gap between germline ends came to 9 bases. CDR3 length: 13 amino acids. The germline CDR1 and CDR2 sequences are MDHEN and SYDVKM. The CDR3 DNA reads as TGTGCCAGCAGTTTCAGCATAGGAGAGACCCAGTACTTC. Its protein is CASSFSIGETQYF.

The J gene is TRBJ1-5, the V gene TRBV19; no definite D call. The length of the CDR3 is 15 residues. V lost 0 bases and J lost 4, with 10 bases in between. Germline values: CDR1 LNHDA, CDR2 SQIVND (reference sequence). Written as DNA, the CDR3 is TGTGCCAGTAGTATAGATGAGGGTTGGAATCAGCCCCAGCATTTT. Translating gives CASSIDEGWNQPQHF.

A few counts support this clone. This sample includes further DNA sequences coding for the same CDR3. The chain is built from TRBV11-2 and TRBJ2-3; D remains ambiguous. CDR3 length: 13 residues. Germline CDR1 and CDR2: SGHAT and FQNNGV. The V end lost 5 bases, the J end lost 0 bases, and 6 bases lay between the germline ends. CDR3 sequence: CASSLLSTDTQYF. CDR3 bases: TGTGCCAGCAGCCTACTTAGCACAGATACGCAGTATTTT.

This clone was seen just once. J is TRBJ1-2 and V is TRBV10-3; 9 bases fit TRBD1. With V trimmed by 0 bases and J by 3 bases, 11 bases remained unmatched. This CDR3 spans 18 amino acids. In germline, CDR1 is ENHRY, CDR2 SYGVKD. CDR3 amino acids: CAISESMGQGRLYYGYTF. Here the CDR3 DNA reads TGTGCCATCAGTGAGTCGATGGGACAGGGTCGACTATACTATGGCTACACCTTC.

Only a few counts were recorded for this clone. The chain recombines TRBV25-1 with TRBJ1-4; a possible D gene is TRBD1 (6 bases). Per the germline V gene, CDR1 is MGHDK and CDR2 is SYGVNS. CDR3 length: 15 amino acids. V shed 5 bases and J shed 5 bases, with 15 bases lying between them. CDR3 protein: CASSPLGGGNEKLFF. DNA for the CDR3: TGTGCCAGCAGTCCCCTGGGGGGCGGGAATGAAAAACTGTTTTTT. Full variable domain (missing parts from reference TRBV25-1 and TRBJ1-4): EADIYQTPRYLVIGTGKKITLECSQTMGHDKMYWYQQDPGMELHLIHYSYGVNSTEKGDLSSESTVSRIRTEHFPLTLESARPSHTSQYLCASSPLGGGNEKLFFGSGTQLSVL.